The 17 T cell receptor beta chains below come from one sample, sequenced in a study of cytomegalovirus exposure and HLA in healthy donors. The PCR used 60 Vbeta and 13 Jbeta primers. Sequenced by immunoSEQ multiplex PCR; TCRdb stores in-frame clones only, minus some. The sample contains some 150,000 clones, roughly three quarters of which appear only once. Sequencing was done on a sample of PBMCs. These receptors all stem from a young man in good health and CMV-seropositive.

The chain is built from TRBV18 and TRBJ1-1, with D possibly matching TRBD1 (6 bases). CDR3 length: 15 residues. Trimming left V 4 bases short and J 1 base short, with 13 bases between. CDR1 and CDR2 (germline): KGHSH, LQKENI. CDR3 sequence (DNA): TGTGCCAGCTCACGCCGGGACACGGGGAACACTGAAGCTTTCTTT. Its translation: CASSRRDTGNTEAFF.

The chain has TRBV9 and TRBJ2-7, with 7 nucleotides matching TRBD1. CDR3 length: 15 residues. The germline CDR1 and CDR2 sequences are SGDLS and YYNGEE. The junction had 5 bases not matched to a gene; V was cut back by 0 bases and J by 2 bases. CDR3 DNA: TGTGCCAGCAGCGTAGGACAGGGTCCGGCCTACGAGCAGTACTTC. It yields the protein CASSVGQGPAYEQYF. Together with reference TRBV9 and TRBJ2-7, the CDR3 gives the full variable domain: DSGVTQTPKHLITATGQRVTLRCSPRSGDLSVYWYQQSLDQGLQFLIQYYNGEERAKGNILERFSAQQFPDLHSELNLSSLELGDSALYFCASSVGQGPAYEQYFGPGTRLTVT.

This chain joins TRBV6-5 and TRBJ2-5; TRBD1 matches 8 bases. Germline V CDR1 and CDR2: MNHEY, SVGAGI. The CDR3 covers 14 residues. J lost 3 bases, V lost 5 bases, and 5 bases had no gene match. DNA for the CDR3: TGTGCCAGCAGTGGACAGGGTTGGGAAGAGACCCAGTACTTC. It is translated as CASSGQGWEETQYF.

This chain uses TRBV18 with TRBJ1-1; possible D gene TRBD1, 6 bases. Trimming removed 4 bases from V and 11 bases from J, with 11 bases in between. Germline lookup yields CDR1 KGHSH and CDR2 LQKENI. The CDR3 is 11 residues long. The CDR3 DNA sequence: TGTGCCAGCTCACAGACAGGTGCGGCTTTCTTT. As protein: CASSQTGAAFF.

This rearrangement joins TRBV6-1 to TRBJ1-4, with D maybe TRBD1 (6 bases). The germline V and J ends were trimmed by 7 bases and 7 bases, with 16 bases remaining between them. The CDR3 is made up of 14 amino acids. The germline V gene encodes CDR1 MNHNS and CDR2 SASEGT. The CDR3 protein is CASIERQAVEKLFF. The DNA for the CDR3 is TGTGCCAGCATCGAAAGACAGGCAGTTGAAAAACTGTTTTTT.

By proportion, this clone is large. The rearrangement joins TRBV15 to TRBJ1-4, with 8 bases that match TRBD1. After removal of 0 bases from V and 7 bases from J, the junction contained 22 bases not matched to a gene. There are 21 residues in the CDR3. CDR1 is LNHNV, CDR2 YYDKDF, per germline (reference sequence). The CDR3 reads CATSREPSAVVRGRLVEKLFF. Written as DNA, the CDR3 is TGTGCCACCAGCAGAGAACCTTCAGCGGTTGTCAGGGGGCGATTGGTTGAAAAACTGTTTTTT.

The chain employs TRBV15 and TRBJ1-4; TRBD1 matches at 8 bases. The junction had 4 bases not matched to a gene; V was cut back by 0 bases and J by 7 bases. CDR1 is LNHNV, CDR2 YYDKDF, per germline (reference sequence). The CDR3 contains 15 residues. The CDR3 region is CATSRDRGRSEKLFF. The CDR3 nucleotides read TGTGCCACCAGCAGAGACAGGGGGCGATCTGAAAAACTGTTTTTT.

The J gene is TRBJ2-5, the V gene TRBV7-6; 9 nucleotides agree with TRBD2. Gene TRBJ2-7 matches the end of the DNA better, so the J call may be wrong. CDR3 length: 15 amino acids. CDR1 and CDR2 (germline): SGHVS, FNYEAQ. CDR3 in amino acids: CASSSYPTSGYEQYF. As DNA, the CDR3 is TGTGCCAGCAGCTCCTACCCGACTAGCGGCTACGAGCAGTACTTC.

The rearrangement uses TRBV5-4 and TRBJ2-5; D unclear. The J call may be faulty, since TRBJ2-7 better matches the DNA end. The CDR3 consists of 14 residues. Germline V lookup: CDR1 SGHNT, CDR2 YYREEE (reference sequence). The CDR3 protein is CASSLNSDSYEQYF. The CDR3 region has the DNA TGTGCCAGCAGCTTGAATAGTGACTCCTACGAGCAGTACTTC.

V gene TRBV15 combines with J gene TRBJ2-2; D perhaps matches TRBD1 (5 bases). The CDR3 is 14 amino acids. Germline CDR1 LNHNV, CDR2 YYDKDF (reference sequence). V gave up 7 bases and J gave up 1 base, with 10 bases separating them. As DNA, the CDR3 is TGTGCCACCACAAGAGGACAGAACACCGGGGAGCTGTTTTTT. Translating gives CATTRGQNTGELFF.

The V gene is TRBV19, the J gene TRBJ2-7; TRBD1 matches at 9 bases. Germline V gives CDR1 LNHDA, CDR2 SQIVND (reference sequence). The CDR3 contains 18 residues. Trimming at V came to 4 bases and at J to 4 bases, leaving 17 bases not matched to a gene. The CDR3 sequence is CASSNRGRFTNGEYEQYF. Written as DNA, the CDR3 is TGTGCCAGTAGTAACAGGGGGCGTTTTACGAATGGAGAATACGAGCAGTACTTC.

The chain carries TRBV4-3 and TRBJ2-5; D is ambiguous. The J call may be wrong; the DNA end is better matched by TRBJ2-7. CDR1 and CDR2 from the germline V gene are LGHNA and YSLEER. CDR3 size: 15 residues. CDR3 bases: TGCGCCAGCAGCCAAGATTTAAGTTACGACTACGAGCAGTACTTC. Translated: CASSQDLSYDYEQYF.

The gene calls are TRBV19 and TRBJ2-5, with a possible D match to TRBD1 (7 bases). Trimming pared 8 bases from V and 4 bases from J, leaving 17 bases between. The CDR3 length is 14 residues. CDR1 and CDR2 (germline): LNHDA, SQIVND (reference sequence). The CDR3: CASGRTGLRETQYF. The CDR3 DNA reads as TGTGCCAGTGGGAGGACAGGCCTCAGAGAGACCCAGTACTTC.

The V gene is TRBV7-2, the J gene TRBJ2-3; D may be TRBD2 (7 bases). CDR1 SGHTA and CDR2 FQGNSA come from the germline V gene. The CDR3 consists of 17 residues. Trimming took off 1 base at V and 7 bases at J, with 21 bases between the two ends. CDR3 nucleotides: TGTGCCAGCAGCTTAGGGAAGGGGGAGGGCAAGGGAAATACGCAGTATTTT. Translating gives CASSLGKGEGKGNTQYF. The full variable domain, its missing parts supplied by reference TRBV7-2 and TRBJ2-3, is GAGVSQSPSNKVTEKGKDVELRCDPISGHTALYWYRQSLGQGLEFLIYFQGNSAPDKSGLPSDRFSAERTGGSVSTLTIQRTQQEDSAVYLCASSLGKGEGKGNTQYFGPGTRLTVL.

V usage is TRBV29-1 and J usage is TRBJ1-2, with 7 bases that match TRBD1. The CDR3 runs 18 residues. V lost 5 bases, J lost 2 bases, and 20 bases stayed unmatched. CDR1 and CDR2 from the germline V gene are SQVTM and ANQGSEA. CDR3 residues: CSVPDRVNVGGVNYGYTF. CDR3 nucleotide sequence: TGCAGCGTTCCAGACAGGGTTAACGTGGGGGGAGTCAACTATGGCTACACCTTC.

The chain has TRBV4-3 and TRBJ1-6; no clear D gene. The V gene's germline CDR1 is LGHNA and CDR2 YSLEER. Trimming left V 2 bases short and J 10 bases short, with 24 bases between. CDR3 length equals 18 residues. The CDR3 is CASSQRSTGDWPKSPLHF. The CDR3 DNA sequence: TGCGCCAGCAGCCAAAGATCGACCGGGGATTGGCCCAAGTCACCCCTCCACTTT.

The chain is built from TRBV5-6 and TRBJ2-1, with D perhaps TRBD1 (6 bases). The V and J ends lost 9 bases and 7 bases respectively, with 11 bases between them. The CDR3 covers 11 residues. Germline values: CDR1 SGHDT, CDR2 YYEEEE. CDR3 in DNA: TGTGCCATATCGACAGGAAATGAGCAGTTCTTC. It encodes CAISTGNEQFF.